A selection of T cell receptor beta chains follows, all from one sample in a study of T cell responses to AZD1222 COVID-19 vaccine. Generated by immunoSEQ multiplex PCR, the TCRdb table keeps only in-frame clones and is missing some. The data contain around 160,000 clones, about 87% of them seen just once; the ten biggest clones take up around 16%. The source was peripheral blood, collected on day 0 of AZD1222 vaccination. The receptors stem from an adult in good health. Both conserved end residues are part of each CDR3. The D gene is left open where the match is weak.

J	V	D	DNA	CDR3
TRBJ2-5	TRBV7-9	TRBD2	TGTGCCAGCAGCTATAGCGGGGGGGCAAGTGAGACCCAGTACTTC	CASSYSGGASETQYF
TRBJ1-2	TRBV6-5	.	TGTGCCAGCAGTAGAGAGGGGACGGGGAACTATGGCTACACCTTC	CASSREGTGNYGYTF
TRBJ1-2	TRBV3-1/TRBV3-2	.	TGTGCCAGCGGGGGGCGGTATGGCTACACCTTC	CASGGRYGYTF
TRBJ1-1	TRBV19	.	TGTGCCAGTACGAGGGGTGGTGTCAACACTGAAGCTTTCTTT	CASTRGGVNTEAFF
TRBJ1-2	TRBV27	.	TGTGCCAGCAGTTCCAACAGCGGCGGCTACACCTTC	CASSSNSGGYTF
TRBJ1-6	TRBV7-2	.	TGTGCCAGCGCGCGCAATTCACCCCTCCACTTT	CASARNSPLHF
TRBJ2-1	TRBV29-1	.	TGCAGCGTAGCCCCAGGGATCGGTCGCTACAATGAGCAGTTCTTC	CSVAPGIGRYNEQFF
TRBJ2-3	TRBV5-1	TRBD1	TGCGCCAGCAGCCGAGGGGACAGGGGGCAGACAGATACGCAGTATTTT	CASSRGDRGQTDTQYF
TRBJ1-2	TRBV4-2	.	TGTGCCAGCAGCCAAGTATCAACCGCTGGCTACACCTTC	CASSQVSTAGYTF
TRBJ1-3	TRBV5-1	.	TGCGCCAGCAGCTTGGATTCCGGAAACACCATATATTTT	CASSLDSGNTIYF
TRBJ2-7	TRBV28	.	TGTGCCAGCAGTTTCGGGGGGCCCCTATCCTACGAGCAGTACTTC	CASSFGGPLSYEQYF
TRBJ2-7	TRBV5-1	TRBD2	TGCGCCAGCAGCTTTTCCAGCGGGGAGTACGAGCAGTACTTC	CASSFSSGEYEQYF
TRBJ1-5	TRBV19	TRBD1	TGTGCCAGTAGGACAGGGGTCGGGGGCAATCAGCCCCAGCATTTT	CASRTGVGGNQPQHF
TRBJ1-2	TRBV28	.	TGTGCCAGCAGTTTAATACAGGGAATGGGGGGCTACACCTTC	CASSLIQGMGGYTF
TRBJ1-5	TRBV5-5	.	TGTGCCAGCAGCAAACCTGGTCAGCCCCAGCATTTT	CASSKPGQPQHF
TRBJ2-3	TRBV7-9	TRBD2	TGTGCCAGCAGCTTATACCGGGGGGGAACAGATACGCAGTATTTT	CASSLYRGGTDTQYF
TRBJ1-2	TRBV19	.	TGTGCCAGTAGTATAAATATCGGGGCTAACTATGGCTACACCTTC	CASSINIGANYGYTF
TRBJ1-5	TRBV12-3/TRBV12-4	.	TGTGCCAGCCGGGACCCTGGGAATCAGCCCCAGCATTTT	CASRDPGNQPQHF